Presented here are 19 T cell receptor beta chains from one specimen sequenced in a study of blood T cells in healthy people across ages. The use of a sample-barcoded 5' primer and a J-beta primer mix characterized a second PCR of about 7 to 12 cycles. TCRdb reprocessed the 5' RACE reads with MiXCR, giving one entry per CDR3 protein. The sample consists of about 1.5 million distinct CDR3 sequences, under 55% of them appearing once. Sequencing was done on a sample of blood. The receptors stem from a woman between 18 and 29 years old in good health.

This clonotype has just a few counts. The chain is built from TRBV25-1 and TRBJ2-2, with D uncertain. CDR1 MGHDK and CDR2 SYGVNS come from the germline V gene. The length of the CDR3 is 13 residues. Between the trimmed V and J ends, which lost 5 bases and 2 bases, there was a span of 6 bases. The CDR3 region is CASSPANTGELFF. The CDR3, as DNA: TGTGCCAGCAGTCCCGCAAACACCGGGGAGCTGTTTTTT.

This clonotype was picked up a small number of times. This chain connects TRBV29-1 to TRBJ1-2; a possible D gene is TRBD1 (5 bases). The CDR3 has 13 amino acids. CDR1 is SQVTM and CDR2 is ANQGSEA in the germline V gene. Trimming took 1 base from V and 3 from J, leaving 9 bases between them. Written as DNA, the CDR3 is TGCAGCGTTGAAGCAGGGATCGACTATGGCTACACCTTC. Residues: CSVEAGIDYGYTF. The full variable domain, in which reference TRBV29-1 and TRBJ1-2 provide the parts outside the CDR3, is SAVISQKPSRDICQRGTSLTIQCQVDSQVTMMFWYRQQPGQSLTLIATANQGSEATYESGFVIDKFPISRPNLTFSTLTVSNMSPEDSSIYLCSVEAGIDYGYTFGSGTRLTVV.

This chain connects TRBV7-2 to TRBJ2-7; D possibly corresponds to TRBD2 (6 bases). Germline values: CDR1 SGHTA, CDR2 FQGNSA. The V and J ends lost 3 bases and 2 bases respectively, with 17 bases between them. CDR3 length equals 16 residues. CDR3 residues: CASSLVSAGTPYEQYF. DNA of the CDR3: TGTGCCAGCAGCTTGGTCTCTGCGGGGACCCCCTACGAGCAGTACTTC.

The chain combines TRBV7-3 with TRBJ2-3; 7 nucleotides line up with TRBD1. Trimming removed 1 base from V and 0 bases from J; junction bases left unmatched: 1. Per the germline V gene, CDR1 is SGHTA and CDR2 is FQGTGA. This CDR3 is built from 15 residues. The CDR3: CASSLRDRSTDTQYF. DNA for the CDR3: TGTGCCAGCAGCTTAAGGGACAGAAGCACAGATACGCAGTATTTT.

Ten or more counts support this clonotype. V usage is TRBV6-5 and J usage is TRBJ1-2; D possibly corresponds to TRBD1 (5 bases). The CDR3 spans 14 residues. Trimming stripped 4 bases from V and 5 bases from J, with 14 bases between. Germline CDR1 is MNHEY and CDR2 is SVGAGI. CDR3 in DNA: TGTGCCAGCAGTTCCGGGGGGAGGATATATGGCTACACCTTC. As protein: CASSSGGRIYGYTF.

V usage is TRBV9 and J usage is TRBJ2-1, with D uncertain. There are 13 residues in the CDR3. Germline V gives CDR1 SGDLS, CDR2 YYNGEE. The V gene lost 0 bases and the J gene lost 6 bases, with 7 bases spanning the gap. CDR3 region: CASSVGVINEQFF. In DNA form, the CDR3 reads TGTGCCAGCAGCGTAGGAGTCATCAATGAGCAGTTCTTC.

Only a few counts were recorded for this clonotype. This sequence joins TRBV12-3 or TRBV12-4 and TRBJ2-1, with D possibly TRBD2 on 7 matching bases. V dropped 2 bases and J dropped 2 bases, with 10 bases sitting between them. This CDR3 contains 15 residues. CDR3 DNA sequence: TGTGCCAGCAGTTTAAGGGGGGGGACCTACAATGAGCAGTTCTTC. Translating gives CASSLRGGTYNEQFF.

Comment on this clonotype: A junction end diverges from the germline sequence, so it may reflect a read error. J is TRBJ2-3 and V is TRBV5-1; 8 bases align to TRBD1. From germline, CDR1 is SGHRS and CDR2 YFSETQ. CDR3 length: 13 residues. DNA of the CDR3: TGCGCCAGCAGCGCAGGGGGCACAAATACGCAGTATTTT. Amino acid sequence: CASSAGGTNTQYF. Looking up the rest from reference TRBV5-1 and TRBJ2-3 gives the full variable domain: KAGVTQTPRYLIKTRGQQVTLSCSPISGHRSVSWYQQTPGQGLQFLFEYFSETQRNKGNFPGRFSGRQFSNSRSEMNVSTLELGDSALYLCASSAGGTNTQYFGPGTRLTVL.

The table lists this clonotype with a few counts. The chain carries TRBV5-6 and TRBJ2-4, with 7 nucleotides matching TRBD1. Germline CDR1 and CDR2: SGHDT and YYEEEE. V was clipped by 4 bases and J by 8 bases; unmatched bases: 12. There are 15 residues in the CDR3. CDR3 sequence (DNA): TGTGCCAGCAGCCTCACGACAGGGCCGAAGGACATTCAGTACTTC. Residues: CASSLTTGPKDIQYF.

In its sample, this clonotype was seen many times. The chain uses TRBV5-1 and TRBJ2-3; TRBD1 or TRBD2 may be the D gene (5 bases each). V was pared by 3 bases and J by 2 bases, with 10 bases between. The CDR3 has 14 residues. CDR1 and CDR2 from the germline V gene are SGHRS and YFSETQ. The CDR3 protein is CASSSQGDTDTQYF. The CDR3 DNA reads as TGCGCCAGCAGCTCCCAGGGAGACACAGATACGCAGTATTTT.

This chain connects TRBV29-1 to TRBJ2-3, with TRBD2 as a possible D gene (6 bases). CDR1 SQVTM and CDR2 ANQGSEA come from the germline V gene. V was shortened by 1 base and J by 4 bases, with 9 bases between the two germline ends. The CDR3 runs 13 residues. The CDR3 sequence is CSVEGGLADTQYF. The CDR3 nucleotides read TGCAGCGTTGAAGGGGGACTGGCAGATACGCAGTATTTT.

This clonotype has only a few counts. The chain recombines TRBV7-9 with TRBJ2-1; 14 nucleotides line up with TRBD2. There are 19 residues in the CDR3. Germline CDR1 and CDR2: SEHNR and FQNEAQ (reference sequence). Losses at the gene ends were 4 bases for V and 0 bases for J; bases not matched to a gene: 8. CDR3 sequence reads: CASSSAGTSGGSSYNEQFF. The DNA of the CDR3 is TGTGCCAGCAGCTCGGCCGGGACTAGCGGGGGAAGCTCCTACAATGAGCAGTTCTTC.

The chain uses TRBV19 and TRBJ2-1; no definite D call. CDR3 size: 13 residues. Trimming stripped 5 bases from V and 2 bases from J, with 7 bases between. The germline gives CDR1 LNHDA, CDR2 SQIVND (reference sequence). In nucleotides, the CDR3 is TGTGCCAGTAGTGCCACCCCCTACAATGAGCAGTTCTTC. Amino acid sequence: CASSATPYNEQFF.

The chain couples TRBV4-2 to TRBJ2-3; 13 bases match TRBD2. CDR1 and CDR2 from the germline V gene are LGHNA and YNFKEQ. V lost 0 bases, J lost 0 bases, and 9 bases stayed unmatched. The CDR3 sequence is 20 residues long. Here the CDR3 DNA reads TGTGCCAGCAGCCAAGATATTCCGGGACTAGCGGGAATGAGCACAGATACGCAGTATTTT. It is translated as CASSQDIPGLAGMSTDTQYF.

This chain uses TRBV29-1 with TRBJ2-5; TRBD1 matches 8 bases. CDR1 SQVTM and CDR2 ANQGSEA come from the germline V gene. The ends lost 4 bases at V and 4 bases at J; junction bases unmatched: 2. The CDR3 runs to 12 residues. The CDR3 sequence: CSVVTGGETQYF. The CDR3 nucleotides are TGCAGCGTTGTTACAGGGGGAGAGACCCAGTACTTC.

The J gene is TRBJ2-2, the V gene TRBV3-1, with D unresolved. Germline V gene lookup returns CDR1 LGHDT and CDR2 YNNKEL (reference sequence). The ends were cut back, 2 bases at V and 13 bases at J, with 17 bases in the middle. The length of the CDR3 is 14 residues. CDR3 region: CASSQRLGISTLFF. CDR3 sequence (DNA): TGTGCCAGCAGCCAACGGTTGGGGATCAGTACGCTGTTTTTT.

V is TRBV12-3 or TRBV12-4 and J is TRBJ1-5; no clear D gene. V lost 3 bases to trimming and J lost 5 bases, with 14 bases between them. This CDR3 is built from 15 residues. Written as DNA, the CDR3 is TGTGCCAGCAGTTTTGTGGGGTCTGGCCATCAGCCCCAGCATTTT. Residues: CASSFVGSGHQPQHF.

V is TRBV10-3 and J is TRBJ2-3, with a possible D match to TRBD2 (5 bases). V lost 7 bases, J lost 3 bases, and 23 bases lay in between. Germline V lookup: CDR1 ENHRY, CDR2 SYGVKD. The CDR3 runs 17 residues. This CDR3 reads CAIMDPNSGRRTDTQYF. As DNA, the CDR3 is TGTGCCATCATGGATCCCAACAGCGGTCGGAGAACAGATACGCAGTATTTT.

Comment on this clonotype: Relative to the germline gene, one junction end is altered; a read error may explain this. This chain uses TRBV19 with TRBJ2-7; the match to TRBD1 covers 9 bases. The CDR3 has 15 amino acids. The germline V gene encodes CDR1 LNHDA and CDR2 SQIVND (reference sequence). CDR3 sequence: CTSSMGQGLIYEQYF. The CDR3 nucleotides read TGTACCAGTAGTATGGGACAGGGTCTGATCTACGAGCAGTACTTC.